This T cell receptor beta chain was captured by sequencing in a study of CD8+ T cells in alopecia areata. Study-wide context: Once tofacitinib had been taken for 6 to 18 months, 6 months off drug followed.

RNA, once extracted, was reverse transcribed into cDNA for use as the sequencing template. TCRdb keeps only in-frame clones here, not all; method: immunoSEQ multiplex PCR. This table has around 200,000 clones, 58% appearing once. V was pared by 3 bases and J by 12 bases, with 12 bases between. CDR1 LNHDA and CDR2 SQIVND come from the germline V gene (reference sequence). The CDR3 runs to 12 residues. Treatment indicated: oral pan-JAK inhibitor, 5-10 mg twice daily. Alopecia areata patients gave lesional scalp punch biopsies and peripheral blood samples. CD4+ and CD8+ T cells were sorted from PBMCs. This clone turned up a few times.

Sequenced here: CD8+ T cells sorted from blood, sampled at week 24, from a patient treated with tofacitinib. This TCR was sampled from a human donor with alopecia areata. This rearrangement joins TRBV19 to TRBJ2-1; D remains unclear. The CDR3 DNA reads TGTGCCAGTAGTATGCCCCGGGCCTTGCAGTTCTTC. It translates to CASSMPRALQFF.